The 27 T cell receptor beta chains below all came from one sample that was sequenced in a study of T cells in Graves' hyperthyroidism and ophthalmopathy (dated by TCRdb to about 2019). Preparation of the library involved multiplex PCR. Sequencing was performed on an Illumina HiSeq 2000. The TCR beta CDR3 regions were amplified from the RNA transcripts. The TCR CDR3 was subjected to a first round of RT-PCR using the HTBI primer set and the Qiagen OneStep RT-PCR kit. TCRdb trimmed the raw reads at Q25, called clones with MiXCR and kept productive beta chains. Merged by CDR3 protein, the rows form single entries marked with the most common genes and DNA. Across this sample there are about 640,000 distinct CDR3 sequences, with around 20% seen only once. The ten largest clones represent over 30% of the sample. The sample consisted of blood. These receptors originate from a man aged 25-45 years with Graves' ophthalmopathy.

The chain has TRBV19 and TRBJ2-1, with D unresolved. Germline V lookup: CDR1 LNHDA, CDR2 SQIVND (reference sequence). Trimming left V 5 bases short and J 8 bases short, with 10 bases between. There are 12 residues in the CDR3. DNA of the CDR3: TGTGCCAGTAGTCCCAATAGGTATGAGCAGTTCTTC. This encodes CASSPNRYEQFF. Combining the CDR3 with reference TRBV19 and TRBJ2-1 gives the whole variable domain DGGITQSPKYLFRKEGQNVTLSCEQNLNHDAMYWYRQDPGQGLRLIYYSQIVNDFQKGDIAEGYSVSREKKESFPLTVTSAQKNPTAFYLCASSPNRYEQFFGPGTRLTVL.

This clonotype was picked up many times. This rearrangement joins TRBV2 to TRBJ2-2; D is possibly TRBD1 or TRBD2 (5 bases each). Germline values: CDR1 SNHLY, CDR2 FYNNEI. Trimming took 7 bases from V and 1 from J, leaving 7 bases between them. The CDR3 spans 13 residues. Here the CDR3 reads CASKRGNTGELFF. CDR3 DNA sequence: TGTGCCAGCAAGAGGGGGAACACCGGGGAGCTGTTTTTT.

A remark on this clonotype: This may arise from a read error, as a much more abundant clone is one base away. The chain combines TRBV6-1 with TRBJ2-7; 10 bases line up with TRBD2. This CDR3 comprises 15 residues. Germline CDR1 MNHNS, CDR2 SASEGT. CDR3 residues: CAGSPGAGGRSEQYF. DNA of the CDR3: TGTGCCGGCAGCCCGGGAGCGGGAGGGCGTAGCGAGCAGTACTTC.

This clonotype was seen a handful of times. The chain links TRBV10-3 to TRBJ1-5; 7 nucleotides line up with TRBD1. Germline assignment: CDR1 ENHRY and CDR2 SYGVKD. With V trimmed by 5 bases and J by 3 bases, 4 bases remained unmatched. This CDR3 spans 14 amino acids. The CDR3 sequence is CAISRQGNNQPQHF. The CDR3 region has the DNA TGTGCCATCAGTAGACAGGGAAACAATCAGCCCCAGCATTTT.

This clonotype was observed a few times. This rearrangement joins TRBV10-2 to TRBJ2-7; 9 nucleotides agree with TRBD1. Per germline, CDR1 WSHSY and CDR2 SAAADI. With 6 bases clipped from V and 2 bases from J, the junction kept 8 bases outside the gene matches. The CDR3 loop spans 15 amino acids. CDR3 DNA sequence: TGCGCCAGCAGAGAACCGGGACAGGGAACCTACGAGCAGTACTTC. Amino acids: CASREPGQGTYEQYF.

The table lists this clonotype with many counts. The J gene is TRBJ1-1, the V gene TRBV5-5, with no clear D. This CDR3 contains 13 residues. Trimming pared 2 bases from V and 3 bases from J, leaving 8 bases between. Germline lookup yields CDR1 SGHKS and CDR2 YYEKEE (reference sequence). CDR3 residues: CASSFSWDTEAFF. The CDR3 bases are TGTGCCAGCAGCTTCTCGTGGGACACTGAAGCTTTCTTT.

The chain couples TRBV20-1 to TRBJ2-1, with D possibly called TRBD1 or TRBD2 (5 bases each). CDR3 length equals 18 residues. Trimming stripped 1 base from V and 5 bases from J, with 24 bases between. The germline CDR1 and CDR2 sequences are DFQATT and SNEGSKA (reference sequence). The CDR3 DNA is TGCAGTGCTAGAGCACCCTGGCATGGGGACCTCTCAAACAATGAGCAGTTCTTC. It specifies CSARAPWHGDLSNNEQFF.

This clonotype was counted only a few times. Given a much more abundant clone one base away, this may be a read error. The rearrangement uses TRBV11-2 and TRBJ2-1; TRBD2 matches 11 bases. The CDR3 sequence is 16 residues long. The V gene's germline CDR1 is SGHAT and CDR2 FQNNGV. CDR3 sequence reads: CASSSPTSGTYNAQFF. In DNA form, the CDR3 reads TGTGCCAGCAGCTCTCCGACTAGCGGGACGTACAATGCGCAGTTCTTC.

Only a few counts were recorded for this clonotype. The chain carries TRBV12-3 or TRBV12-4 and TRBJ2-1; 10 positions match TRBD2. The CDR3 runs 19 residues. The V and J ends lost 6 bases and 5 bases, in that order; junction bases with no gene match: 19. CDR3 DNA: TGTGCCAGCAGAACCGACAGGGGCCTACTAGCGGGACCGGACAATGAGCAGTTCTTC. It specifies CASRTDRGLLAGPDNEQFF.

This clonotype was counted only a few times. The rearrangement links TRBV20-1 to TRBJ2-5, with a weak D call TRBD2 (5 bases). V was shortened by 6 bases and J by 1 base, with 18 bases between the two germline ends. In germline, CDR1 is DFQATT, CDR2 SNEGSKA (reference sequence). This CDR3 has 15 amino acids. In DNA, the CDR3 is TGCAGTGCAACCCAGCGGAGGCTCCTCCAAGAGACCCAGTACTTC. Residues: CSATQRRLLQETQYF.

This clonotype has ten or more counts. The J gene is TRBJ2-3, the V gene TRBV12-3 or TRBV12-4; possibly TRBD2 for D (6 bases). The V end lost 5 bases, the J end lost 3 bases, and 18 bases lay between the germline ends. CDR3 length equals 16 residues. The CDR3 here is CASSPYYAGLTDTQYF. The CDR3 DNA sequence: TGTGCCAGCAGTCCCTACTACGCGGGATTGACAGATACGCAGTATTTT.

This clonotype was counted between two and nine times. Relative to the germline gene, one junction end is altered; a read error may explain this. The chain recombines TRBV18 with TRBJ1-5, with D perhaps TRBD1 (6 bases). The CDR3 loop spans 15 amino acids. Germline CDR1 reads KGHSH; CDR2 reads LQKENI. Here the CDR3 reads CAGSPSQGITQPQHF. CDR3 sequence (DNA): TGTGCCGGCTCACCAAGTCAGGGGATTACTCAGCCCCAGCATTTT.

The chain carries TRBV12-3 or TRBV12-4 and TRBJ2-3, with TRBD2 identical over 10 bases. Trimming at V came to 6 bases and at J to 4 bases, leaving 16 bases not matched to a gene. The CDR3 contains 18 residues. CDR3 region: CASRTASGSLVLADTQYF. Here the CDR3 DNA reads TGTGCCAGCAGAACTGCTAGCGGGAGTTTAGTCTTGGCAGATACGCAGTATTTT.

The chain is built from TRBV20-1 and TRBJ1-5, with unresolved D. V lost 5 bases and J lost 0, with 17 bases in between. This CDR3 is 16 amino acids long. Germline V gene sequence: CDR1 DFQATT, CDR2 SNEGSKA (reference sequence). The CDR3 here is CSAPRSGRNSNQPQHF. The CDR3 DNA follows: TGCAGTGCTCCCCGTTCCGGGCGCAATAGCAATCAGCCCCAGCATTTT.

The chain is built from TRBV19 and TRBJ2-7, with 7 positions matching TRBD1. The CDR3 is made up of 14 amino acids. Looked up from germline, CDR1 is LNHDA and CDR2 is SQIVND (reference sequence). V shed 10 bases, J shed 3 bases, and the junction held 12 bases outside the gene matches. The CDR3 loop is CANNPMDRRYEQYF. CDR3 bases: TGTGCCAATAACCCTATGGACAGGCGCTACGAGCAGTACTTC.

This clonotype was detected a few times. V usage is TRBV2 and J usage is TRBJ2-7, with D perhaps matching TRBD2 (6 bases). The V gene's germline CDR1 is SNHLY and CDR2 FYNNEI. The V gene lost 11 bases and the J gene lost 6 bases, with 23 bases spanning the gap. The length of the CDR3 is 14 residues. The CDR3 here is CAASQGLGLREQYF. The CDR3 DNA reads TGTGCCGCCAGCCAGGGACTGGGGCTTCGCGAGCAGTACTTC.

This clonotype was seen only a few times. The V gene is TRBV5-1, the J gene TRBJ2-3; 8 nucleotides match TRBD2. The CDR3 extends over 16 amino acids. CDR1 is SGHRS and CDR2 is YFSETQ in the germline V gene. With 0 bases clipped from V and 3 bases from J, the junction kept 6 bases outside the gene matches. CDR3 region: CASSLAGVAGTDTQYF. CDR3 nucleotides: TGCGCCAGCAGCTTGGCAGGGGTAGCGGGGACAGATACGCAGTATTTT.

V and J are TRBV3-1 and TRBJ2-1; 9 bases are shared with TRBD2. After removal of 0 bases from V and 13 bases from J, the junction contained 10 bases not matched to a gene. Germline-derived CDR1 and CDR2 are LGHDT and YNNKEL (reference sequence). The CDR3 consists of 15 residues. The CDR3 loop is CASSQDPSGTNSQFF. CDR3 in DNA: TGTGCCAGCAGCCAAGACCCTAGCGGGACAAACTCTCAGTTCTTC.

The CDR3 loop is CASSLSPGYGETQYF. The CDR3 nucleotides read TGTGCCAGCAGTTTATCTCCGGGATATGGGGAGACCCAGTACTTC. This chain links TRBV27 with TRBJ2-5; perhaps TRBD2 as D (5 bases). The germline CDR1 and CDR2 sequences are MNHEY and SMNVEV (reference sequence). The CDR3 has 15 residues. V gave up 0 bases and J gave up 5 bases, with 13 bases separating them.

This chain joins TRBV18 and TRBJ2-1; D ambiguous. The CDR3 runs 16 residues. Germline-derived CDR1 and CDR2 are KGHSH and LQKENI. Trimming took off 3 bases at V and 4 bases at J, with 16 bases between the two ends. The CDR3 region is CASSPLRPGEYNEQFF. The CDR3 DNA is TGTGCCAGCTCACCCCTCCGCCCCGGAGAATACAATGAGCAGTTCTTC. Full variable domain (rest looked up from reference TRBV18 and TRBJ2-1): NAGVMQNPRHLVRRRGQEARLRCSPMKGHSHVYWYRQLPEEGLKFMVYLQKENIIDESGMPKERFSAEFPKEGPSILRIQQVVRGDSAAYFCASSPLRPGEYNEQFFGPGTRLTVL.

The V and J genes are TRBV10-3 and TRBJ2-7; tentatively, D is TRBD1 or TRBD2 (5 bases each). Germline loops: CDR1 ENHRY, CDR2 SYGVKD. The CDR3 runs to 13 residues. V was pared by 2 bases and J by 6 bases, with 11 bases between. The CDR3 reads CAISEGQGREQYF. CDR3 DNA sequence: TGTGCCATCAGTGAGGGGCAGGGACGCGAGCAGTACTTC.

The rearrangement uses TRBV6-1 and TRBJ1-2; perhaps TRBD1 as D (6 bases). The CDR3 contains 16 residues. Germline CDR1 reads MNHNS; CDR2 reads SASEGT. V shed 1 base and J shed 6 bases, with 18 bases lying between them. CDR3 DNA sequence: TGTGCCAGCAGTGAAGGGGCAGCTTCCCGGGGGCATGGCTACACCTTC. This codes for CASSEGAASRGHGYTF.

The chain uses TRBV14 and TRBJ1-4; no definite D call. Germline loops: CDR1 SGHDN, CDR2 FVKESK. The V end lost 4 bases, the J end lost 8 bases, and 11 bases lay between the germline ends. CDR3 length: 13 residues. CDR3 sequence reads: CASSRTGSEKLFF. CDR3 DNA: TGTGCCAGCAGCCGAACGGGGAGCGAAAAACTGTTTTTT.

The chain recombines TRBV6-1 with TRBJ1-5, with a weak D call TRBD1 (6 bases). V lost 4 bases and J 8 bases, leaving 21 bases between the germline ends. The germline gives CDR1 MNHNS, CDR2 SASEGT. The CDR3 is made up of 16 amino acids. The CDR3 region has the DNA TGTGCCAGCAGTGCCCTCCTGGGGGGGCACGAGGAGCCCCAGCATTTT. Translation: CASSALLGGHEEPQHF.

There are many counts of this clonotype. The CDR3 nucleotides read TGTGCCAGCAGTACCCGGGGGAATGAGCAGTTCTTC. Translated: CASSTRGNEQFF. The chain combines TRBV6-1 with TRBJ2-1, with a possible D match to TRBD2 (6 bases). Germline assignment: CDR1 MNHNS and CDR2 SASEGT. CDR3 length: 12 amino acids. Trimming removed 5 bases at V and 7 bases at J, with 9 bases between.

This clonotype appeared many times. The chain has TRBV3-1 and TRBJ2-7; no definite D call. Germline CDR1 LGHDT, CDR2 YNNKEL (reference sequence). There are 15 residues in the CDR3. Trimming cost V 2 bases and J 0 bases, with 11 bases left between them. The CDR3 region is CASSQTYGSSYEQYF. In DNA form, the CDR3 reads TGTGCCAGCAGCCAAACGTACGGCAGCTCCTACGAGCAGTACTTC.

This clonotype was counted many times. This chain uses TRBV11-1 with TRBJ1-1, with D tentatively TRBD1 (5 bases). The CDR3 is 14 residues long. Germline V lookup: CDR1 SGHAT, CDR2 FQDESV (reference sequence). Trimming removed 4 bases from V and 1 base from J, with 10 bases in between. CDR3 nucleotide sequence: TGTGCCAGCAGCTCAGACAGTTCGAACACTGAAGCTTTCTTT. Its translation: CASSSDSSNTEAFF.